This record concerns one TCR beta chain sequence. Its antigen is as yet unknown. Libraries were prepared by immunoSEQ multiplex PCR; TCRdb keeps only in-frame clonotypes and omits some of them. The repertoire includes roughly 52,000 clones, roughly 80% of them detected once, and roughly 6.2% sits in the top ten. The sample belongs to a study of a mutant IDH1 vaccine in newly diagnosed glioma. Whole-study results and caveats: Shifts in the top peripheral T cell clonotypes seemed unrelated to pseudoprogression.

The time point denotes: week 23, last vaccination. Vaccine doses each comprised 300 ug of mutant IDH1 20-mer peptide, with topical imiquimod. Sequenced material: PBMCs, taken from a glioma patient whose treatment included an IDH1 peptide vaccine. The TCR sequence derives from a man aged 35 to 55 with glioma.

The DNA for the CDR3 is TGTGCCAGCAGCTTGATGTTGGGTACCTACGAGCAGTACTTC. As protein: CASSLMLGTYEQYF. This chain uses TRBV5-5 with TRBJ2-7; D is unclear. Germline assignment: CDR1 SGHKS and CDR2 YYEKEE (reference sequence). This CDR3 has 14 residues. Deletions cut 1 base from V and 2 bases from J, with 10 bases between. Complete variable domain (other parts from reference TRBV5-5 and TRBJ2-7): DAGVTQSPTHLIKTRGQQVTLRCSPISGHKSVSWYQQVLGQGPQFIFQYYEKEERGRGNFPDRFSARQFPNYSSELNVNALLLGDSALYLCASSLMLGTYEQYFGPGTRLTVT.